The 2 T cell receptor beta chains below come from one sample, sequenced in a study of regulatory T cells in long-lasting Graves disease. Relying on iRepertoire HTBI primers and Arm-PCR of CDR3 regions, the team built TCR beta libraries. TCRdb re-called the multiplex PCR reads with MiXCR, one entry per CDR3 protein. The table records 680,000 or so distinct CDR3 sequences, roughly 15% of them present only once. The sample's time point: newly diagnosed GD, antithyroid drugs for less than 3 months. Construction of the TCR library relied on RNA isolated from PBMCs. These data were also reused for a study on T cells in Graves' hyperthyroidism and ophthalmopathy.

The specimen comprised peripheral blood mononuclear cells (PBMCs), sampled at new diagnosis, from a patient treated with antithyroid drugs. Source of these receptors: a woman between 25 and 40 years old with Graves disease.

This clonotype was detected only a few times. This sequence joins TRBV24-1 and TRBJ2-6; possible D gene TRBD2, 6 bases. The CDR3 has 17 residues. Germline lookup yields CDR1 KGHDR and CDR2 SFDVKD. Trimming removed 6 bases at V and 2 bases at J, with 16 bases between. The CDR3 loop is CATSSALGGTGANVLTF. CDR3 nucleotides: TGTGCCACCAGTAGTGCCCTTGGGGGGACTGGGGCCAACGTCCTGACTTTC.

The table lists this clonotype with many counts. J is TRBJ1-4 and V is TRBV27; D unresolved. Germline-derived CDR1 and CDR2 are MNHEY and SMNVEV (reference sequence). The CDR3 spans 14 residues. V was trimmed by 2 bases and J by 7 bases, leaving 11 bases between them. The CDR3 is CASSLRVKGEKLFF. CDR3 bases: TGTGCCAGCAGTTTAAGGGTCAAGGGTGAAAAACTGTTTTTT.